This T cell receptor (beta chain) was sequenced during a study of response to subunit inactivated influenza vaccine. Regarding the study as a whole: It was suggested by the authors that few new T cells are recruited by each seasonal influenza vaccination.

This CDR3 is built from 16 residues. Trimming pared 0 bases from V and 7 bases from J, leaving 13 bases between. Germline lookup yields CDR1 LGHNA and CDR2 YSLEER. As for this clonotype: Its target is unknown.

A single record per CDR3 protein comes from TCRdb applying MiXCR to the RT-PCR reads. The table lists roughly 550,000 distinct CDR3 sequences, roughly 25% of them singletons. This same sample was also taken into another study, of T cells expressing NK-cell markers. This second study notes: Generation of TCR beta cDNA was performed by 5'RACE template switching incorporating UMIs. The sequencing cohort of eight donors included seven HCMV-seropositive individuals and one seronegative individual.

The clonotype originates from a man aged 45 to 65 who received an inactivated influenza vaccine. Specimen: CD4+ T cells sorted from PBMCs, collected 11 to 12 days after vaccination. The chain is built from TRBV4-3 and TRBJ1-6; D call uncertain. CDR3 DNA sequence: TGCGCCAGCAGCCAAGAGGTCCGGGGATTGAATTCACCCCTCCACTTT. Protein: CASSQEVRGLNSPLHF.